Listed below are T cell receptor beta chains from one sample, sequenced in a study of blood T cell repertoires in COVID-19. TCRdb's copy holds only in-frame clones and misses some; the assay was immunoSEQ multiplex PCR. Of 150,000 to 200,000 clones listed, more than 75% are singletons. Sequencing was done on a sample of peripheral blood. The receptors originated from a man between 18 and 29 years old with active or convalescent COVID-19. Both conserved end residues are part of each CDR3. Each record gives: D gene, J gene, clone size, V gene, CDR3 DNA, CDR3 protein. The D gene is left open where the match is weak. Size values are once, few and many counts, or a class for expanded clones, and some rows have none.

d_gene: .
j_gene: TRBJ2-3
abundance: .
v_gene: TRBV11-3
CDR3nt: TGTGCCAGCAGCCACCGGGACACCGGGTGGGATACGCAGTATTTT
CDR3aa: CASSHRDTGWDTQYF

d_gene: TRBD1
j_gene: TRBJ2-1
abundance: .
v_gene: TRBV27
CDR3nt: TGTGCCAGCAGAGTGACAGGGGGCCAGAATGAGCAGTTCTTC
CDR3aa: CASRVTGGQNEQFF

d_gene: .
j_gene: TRBJ1-2
abundance: .
v_gene: TRBV18
CDR3nt: TGTGCCAGCTCACCGGACAGTCGGGATGGCTACACCTTC
CDR3aa: CASSPDSRDGYTF

d_gene: .
j_gene: TRBJ2-1
abundance: .
v_gene: TRBV24-1
CDR3nt: TGTGCCACCAGTGAACCCGGTCCTGGTCGTGAGCAGTTCTTC
CDR3aa: CATSEPGPGREQFF

d_gene: TRBD2
j_gene: TRBJ2-2
abundance: once
v_gene: TRBV19
CDR3nt: TGTGCCAGTAGTAGAGCGGGGGGGGACACCGGGGAGCTGTTTTTT
CDR3aa: CASSRAGGDTGELFF

d_gene: .
j_gene: TRBJ1-1
abundance: .
v_gene: TRBV11-3
CDR3nt: TGTGCCAGCAGCTTTCAGGGGACCGGCACTGAAGCTTTCTTT
CDR3aa: CASSFQGTGTEAFF

d_gene: .
j_gene: TRBJ1-1
abundance: .
v_gene: TRBV4-3
CDR3nt: TGCGCCAGCAGCCAAGATAGCAGAAATCCATATGAAGCTTTCTTT
CDR3aa: CASSQDSRNPYEAFF

d_gene: TRBD2
j_gene: TRBJ2-1
abundance: .
v_gene: TRBV5-1
CDR3nt: TGCGCCAGCAGCTCCGGGACTAGCGGGAACGATGAGCAGTTCTTC
CDR3aa: CASSSGTSGNDEQFF

d_gene: TRBD2
j_gene: TRBJ2-7
abundance: .
v_gene: TRBV6-2/TRBV6-3
CDR3nt: TGTGCCAGCAGTTATGAGCGGGGCGCGTACGAGCAGTACTTC
CDR3aa: CASSYERGAYEQYF

d_gene: TRBD1
j_gene: TRBJ2-4
abundance: .
v_gene: TRBV13
CDR3nt: TGTGCCAGCAGCTCGACAGGGGGCGTTGAGAACATTCAGTACTTC
CDR3aa: CASSSTGGVENIQYF

d_gene: TRBD2
j_gene: TRBJ2-1
abundance: few
v_gene: TRBV19
CDR3nt: TGTGCCAGTAGTATCGCCCCGGGACTAGCGGGGTTAAATGAGCAGTTCTTC
CDR3aa: CASSIAPGLAGLNEQFF

d_gene: TRBD1
j_gene: TRBJ2-7
abundance: .
v_gene: TRBV3-1/TRBV3-2
CDR3nt: TGTGCCAGCAGCCACCCCGGGACAGACAGTACGCAGCAGTACTTC
CDR3aa: CASSHPGTDSTQQYF

d_gene: TRBD1
j_gene: TRBJ2-2
abundance: once
v_gene: TRBV2
CDR3nt: TGTGCCAGCAGCGATGCAGGGGGCGCAGGGCGCACCGGGGAGCTGTTTTTT
CDR3aa: CASSDAGGAGRTGELFF

d_gene: .
j_gene: TRBJ2-7
abundance: .
v_gene: TRBV7-2
CDR3nt: TGTGCCAGCACCTTAGGGGCAGGGTATCACGAGCAGTACTTC
CDR3aa: CASTLGAGYHEQYF